This T cell receptor (beta chain) was identified during a study of blood T cell repertoires in COVID-19. This table comes from immunoSEQ multiplex PCR, and its TCRdb copy is limited to in-frame clones, with some not included. The sample lists around 270,000 clones, around nine tenths seen once, with around 9.5% in the top ten. The germline gives CDR1 SGHTA, CDR2 FQGNSA. J gave up 2 bases and V 2 bases, and 7 bases lay outside the gene matches. The CDR3 sequence is 16 residues long. This receptor was taken from a man in his forties or fifties who had recovered from COVID-19. Specimen: peripheral blood. This rearrangement joins TRBV7-2 to TRBJ2-3; 7 positions match TRBD2. Here the CDR3 reads CASSLNWGGATDTQYF. CDR3 in DNA: TGTGCCAGCAGCTTAAACTGGGGAGGGGCCACAGATACGCAGTATTTT.